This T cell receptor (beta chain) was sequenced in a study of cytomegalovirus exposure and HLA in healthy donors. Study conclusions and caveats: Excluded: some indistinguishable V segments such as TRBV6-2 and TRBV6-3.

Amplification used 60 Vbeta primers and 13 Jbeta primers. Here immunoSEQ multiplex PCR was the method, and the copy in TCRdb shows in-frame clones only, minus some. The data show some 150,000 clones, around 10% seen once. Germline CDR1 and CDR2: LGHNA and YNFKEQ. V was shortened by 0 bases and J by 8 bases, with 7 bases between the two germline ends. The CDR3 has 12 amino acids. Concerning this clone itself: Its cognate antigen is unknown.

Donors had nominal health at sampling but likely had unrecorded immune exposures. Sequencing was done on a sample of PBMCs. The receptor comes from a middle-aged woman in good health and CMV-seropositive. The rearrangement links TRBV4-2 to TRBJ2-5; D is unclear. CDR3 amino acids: CASSQDQQTQYF. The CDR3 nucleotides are TGTGCCAGCAGCCAAGACCAACAAACCCAGTACTTC.